One sample yielded the 18 T cell receptor beta chains listed below, sequenced in a study of blood T cell repertoires in COVID-19. TCRdb's copy holds only in-frame clones and misses some; the assay was immunoSEQ multiplex PCR. The sample includes fewer than 250,000 clones, around nine tenths seen only once; the top ten take about 2.5%. Sequenced sample: peripheral blood. These receptors all come from a woman in her sixties with acute or convalescent COVID-19.

This clone was counted a single time. The rearrangement uses TRBV5-5 and TRBJ1-1; 7 bases are a match to TRBD1. The CDR3 runs to 15 residues. CDR1 and CDR2 (germline): SGHKS, YYEKEE (reference sequence). With 2 bases clipped from V and 4 bases from J, the junction kept 8 bases outside the gene matches. The CDR3 here is CASSFADRVGTEAFF. For the CDR3, the DNA is TGTGCCAGCAGCTTCGCCGACAGGGTTGGCACTGAAGCTTTCTTT.

The chain recombines TRBV7-2 with TRBJ2-3; D is unresolved. Trimming stripped 2 bases from V and 2 bases from J, with 14 bases between. This CDR3 contains 16 residues. Germline loops: CDR1 SGHTA, CDR2 FQGNSA. The CDR3 reads CASSLILRIPTDTQYF. CDR3 DNA sequence: TGTGCCAGCAGCTTAATTTTGAGAATCCCCACAGATACGCAGTATTTT.

The V and J genes are TRBV27 and TRBJ2-7, with 10 bases aligning to TRBD2. Trimming removed 2 bases from V and 4 bases from J; junction bases left unmatched: 8. This CDR3 has 16 residues. Germline lookup yields CDR1 MNHEY and CDR2 SMNVEV (reference sequence). The CDR3 DNA is TGTGCCAGCAGTTTAAGGTTTTCTAGCGGGAGATACGAGCAGTACTTC. Encoded protein: CASSLRFSSGRYEQYF.

DNA for the CDR3: TGTGCCAGCAGCCTGTCGACTAGCTCAAACTCCTACGAGCAGTACTTC. Protein product: CASSLSTSSNSYEQYF. J is TRBJ2-7 and V is TRBV7-2; 7 nucleotides align to TRBD2. The CDR3 is made up of 16 amino acids. Germline trimming cut 5 bases from V and 0 bases from J; bases unmatched to any gene: 10. Germline-derived CDR1 and CDR2 are SGHTA and FQGNSA.

The chain employs TRBV7-8 and TRBJ1-1; no firm D call. This CDR3 is 14 amino acids long. The ends were cut back, 0 bases at V and 5 bases at J, with 10 bases in the middle. Looked up from germline, CDR1 is SGHVS and CDR2 is FQNEAQ. The CDR3 DNA reads as TGTGCCAGCAGCTTAGCCGGGAGGAGTACTGAAGCTTTCTTT. Translated, it gives CASSLAGRSTEAFF.

CDR3 amino acids: CSVRTTSTEQFF. The CDR3 DNA reads TGCAGCGTCCGAACCACTAGCACTGAGCAGTTCTTC. The chain has TRBV29-1 and TRBJ2-1, with a tentative D call TRBD2 (6 bases). There are 12 residues in the CDR3. V was clipped by 6 bases and J by 9 bases, with 15 bases between them. The V gene's germline CDR1 is SQVTM and CDR2 ANQGSEA.

The V call is TRBV5-8, the J call TRBJ1-5; TRBD1 aligns across 7 bases. J was trimmed by 4 bases and V by 4 bases; bases with no gene match: 5. CDR1 is SGHTS, CDR2 YDEGEE, per germline. This CDR3 region has 14 residues. CDR3 amino acids: CASSIGTVNQPQHF. The CDR3 coding sequence is TGTGCCAGCAGCATCGGGACAGTTAATCAGCCCCAGCATTTT. The variable domain in full, completed from reference TRBV5-8 and TRBJ1-5, reads EAGVTQSPTHLIKTRGQQATLRCSPISGHTSVYWYQQALGLGLQFLLWYDEGEERNRGNFPPRFSGRQFPNYSSELNVNALELEDSALYLCASSIGTVNQPQHFGDGTRLSIL.

As concerns this clone: Other nucleotide sequences in the sample specify the same CDR3. CDR3 bases: TGCGCCAGCAGCTTGGTTCCGGGCTCCTACAATGAGCAGTTCTTC. Residues: CASSLVPGSYNEQFF. The rearrangement uses TRBV5-1 and TRBJ2-1; D not certain. This CDR3 has 15 residues. Germline CDR1 and CDR2: SGHRS and YFSETQ. V was cut by 0 bases and J by 0 bases, with 7 bases left in between.

V gene TRBV10-3 combines with J gene TRBJ2-7; 13 bases align to TRBD2. Germline CDR1 reads ENHRY; CDR2 reads SYGVKD. This CDR3 spans 16 amino acids. The V gene end was trimmed by 6 bases and the J gene end by 0 bases; junction bases not matched to a gene: 5. The chain's CDR3 is CAIRGTSGDPSYEQYF. As DNA, the CDR3 is TGTGCCATCAGGGGGACTAGCGGGGACCCCTCCTACGAGCAGTACTTC.

The rearrangement uses TRBV4-2 and TRBJ2-1, with 9 bases aligning to TRBD2. The germline CDR1 and CDR2 sequences are LGHNA and YNFKEQ. The CDR3 length is 17 residues. Unmatched junction bases numbered 9, after V lost 0 bases and J lost 6 bases. The CDR3 nucleotides are TGTGCCAGCAGCCAAGAACCTGCTAGCGGGACCTTCAATGAGCAGTTCTTC. Translating it yields CASSQEPASGTFNEQFF.

This clone was recorded once. The rearrangement joins TRBV7-2 to TRBJ1-1; possibly TRBD1 for D (6 bases). This CDR3 is 13 amino acids long. The germline V gene encodes CDR1 SGHTA and CDR2 FQGNSA. Deletions cut 2 bases from V and 6 bases from J, with 10 bases between. CDR3 sequence: CASSLNRASEAFF. For the CDR3, the DNA is TGTGCCAGCAGCTTAAACAGGGCCTCTGAAGCTTTCTTT.

The V gene is TRBV7-2, the J gene TRBJ2-3; a weak D match, TRBD2 (6 bases). Deletions cut 3 bases from V and 4 bases from J, with 17 bases between. Germline V lookup: CDR1 SGHTA, CDR2 FQGNSA. The CDR3 loop spans 16 amino acids. The CDR3 DNA reads as TGTGCCAGCAGCTTGGAATCTAGGCGGGGCGCAGATACGCAGTATTTT. Encoded protein: CASSLESRRGADTQYF.

V is TRBV15 and J is TRBJ2-7; 8 positions agree with TRBD1. The CDR3 is 16 residues long. The ends lost 0 bases at V and 5 bases at J; junction bases unmatched: 9. In germline, CDR1 is LNHNV, CDR2 YYDKDF (reference sequence). The CDR3 DNA sequence: TGTGCCACCAGCAGAGAGGCGGACAGGGTCGGGGACGAGCAGTACTTC. This translates into CATSREADRVGDEQYF.

CDR3 nucleotides: TGCGCCAGCAGCCTCGGGACTAGCGGGCACTACGAGCAGTACTTC. It codes for CASSLGTSGHYEQYF. The chain is built from TRBV4-1 and TRBJ2-7; 12 bases line up with TRBD2. The V gene end was trimmed by 4 bases and the J gene end by 3 bases; junction bases not matched to a gene: 4. CDR1 and CDR2 from the germline V gene are MGHRA and YSYEKL. The CDR3 covers 15 residues.

The genes are TRBV7-9 and TRBJ1-2; 7 nucleotides line up with TRBD1. The germline CDR1 and CDR2 sequences are SEHNR and FQNEAQ (reference sequence). There are 12 residues in the CDR3. V gave up 4 bases and J gave up 11 bases; unmatched junction bases: 7. CDR3 DNA: TGTGCCAGCAGCTCTGACAGGGTTCGTTACACCTTC. Its protein is CASSSDRVRYTF.

The chain uses TRBV10-1 and TRBJ2-7, with D perhaps matching TRBD2 (6 bases). Germline CDR1 WNHNN, CDR2 SYGVQD (reference sequence). CDR3 size: 13 residues. Trimming pared 3 bases from V and 0 bases from J, leaving 6 bases between. The CDR3 bases are TGCGCCAGCAGTGACGGGGGCTCCTACGAGCAGTACTTC. Its translation is CASSDGGSYEQYF.

The rearrangement links TRBV5-1 to TRBJ2-5; D is uncertain. This CDR3 has 12 residues. Trimming took 5 bases from V and 5 from J, leaving 10 bases between them. CDR1 is SGHRS, CDR2 YFSETQ, per germline. CDR3 residues: CASSPSFETQYF. The CDR3, as DNA: TGCGCCAGCAGTCCCTCGTTCGAGACCCAGTACTTC.

The chain uses TRBV27 and TRBJ2-5; D is perhaps TRBD1 (5 bases). In germline, CDR1 is MNHEY, CDR2 SMNVEV (reference sequence). The CDR3 length is 14 residues. Trimming cost V 6 bases and J 1 base, with 12 bases left between them. The CDR3 sequence: CASRLGAVQETQYF. CDR3 nucleotide sequence: TGTGCCAGCAGGCTTGGGGCAGTCCAAGAGACCCAGTACTTC.